Presented here are 6 T cell receptor beta chains from one specimen sequenced in a study of blood T cell repertoires in COVID-19. Assay used: immunoSEQ multiplex PCR; TCRdb lists only in-frame clones, some missing. The sample yields more than 350,000 clones, around 90% seen once. Sequenced sample: peripheral blood. The receptors stem from a woman aged 25 to 39 with COVID-19, enrolled during active disease.

In its sample, this clone was seen once. This chain uses TRBV29-1 with TRBJ2-7; TRBD2 might be the D (5 bases). The V end lost 1 base, the J end lost 5 bases, and 9 bases lay between the germline ends. CDR1 is SQVTM, CDR2 ANQGSEA, per germline. This CDR3 is built from 12 residues. Written as DNA, the CDR3 is TGCAGCGTTGAAGGCGGTAGCGACGAGCAGTACTTC. Translation gives CSVEGGSDEQYF.

The chain couples TRBV6-5 to TRBJ2-1; TRBD2 agrees at 8 bases. The CDR3 spans 16 residues. V dropped 0 bases and J dropped 3; count of bases not matched to a gene: 4. CDR1 and CDR2 from the germline V gene are MNHEY and SVGAGI. The CDR3 region has the DNA TGTGCCAGCAGTTACTCGGCGGGAGGATACTACAATGAGCAGTTCTTC. It specifies CASSYSAGGYYNEQFF.

The rearrangement links TRBV29-1 to TRBJ2-5; 7 bases fit TRBD1. This CDR3 has 14 amino acids. From germline, CDR1 is SQVTM and CDR2 ANQGSEA. V lost 0 bases to trimming and J lost 4 bases; unmatched junction nucleotides: 5. CDR3 amino acids: CSVEERGQGETQYF. In nucleotides, the CDR3 is TGCAGCGTTGAAGAAAGGGGGCAGGGAGAGACCCAGTACTTC. Full variable domain (missing parts from reference TRBV29-1 and TRBJ2-5): SAVISQKPSRDICQRGTSLTIQCQVDSQVTMMFWYRQQPGQSLTLIATANQGSEATYESGFVIDKFPISRPNLTFSTLTVSNMSPEDSSIYLCSVEERGQGETQYFGPGTRLLVL.

This chain joins TRBV14 and TRBJ2-2; D not resolved. Trimming stripped 4 bases from V and 3 bases from J, with 9 bases between. Germline V gives CDR1 SGHDN, CDR2 FVKESK. CDR3 length equals 14 residues. The CDR3 is CASSPSLYTGELFF. DNA for the CDR3: TGTGCCAGCAGCCCATCCCTATACACCGGGGAGCTGTTTTTT.

This clone has only one observation. The chain links TRBV6-5 to TRBJ1-1; unclear D gene. This CDR3 region has 14 residues. The germline CDR1 and CDR2 sequences are MNHEY and SVGAGI. V was clipped by 6 bases and J by 0 bases, with 11 bases between them. The CDR3 DNA sequence: TGTGCCAGCAGCCCCCGCCTAATGAACACTGAAGCTTTCTTT. It yields the protein CASSPRLMNTEAFF.

The chain links TRBV4-1 to TRBJ2-1; TRBD2 matches at 7 bases. V gave up 4 bases and J gave up 2 bases; unmatched junction bases: 8. Germline CDR1 and CDR2: MGHRA and YSYEKL. CDR3 size: 16 residues. The DNA of the CDR3 is TGCGCCAGCAGCCGGCGCGCCGGGGGGACCTACAATGAGCAGTTCTTC. Amino acids: CASSRRAGGTYNEQFF.